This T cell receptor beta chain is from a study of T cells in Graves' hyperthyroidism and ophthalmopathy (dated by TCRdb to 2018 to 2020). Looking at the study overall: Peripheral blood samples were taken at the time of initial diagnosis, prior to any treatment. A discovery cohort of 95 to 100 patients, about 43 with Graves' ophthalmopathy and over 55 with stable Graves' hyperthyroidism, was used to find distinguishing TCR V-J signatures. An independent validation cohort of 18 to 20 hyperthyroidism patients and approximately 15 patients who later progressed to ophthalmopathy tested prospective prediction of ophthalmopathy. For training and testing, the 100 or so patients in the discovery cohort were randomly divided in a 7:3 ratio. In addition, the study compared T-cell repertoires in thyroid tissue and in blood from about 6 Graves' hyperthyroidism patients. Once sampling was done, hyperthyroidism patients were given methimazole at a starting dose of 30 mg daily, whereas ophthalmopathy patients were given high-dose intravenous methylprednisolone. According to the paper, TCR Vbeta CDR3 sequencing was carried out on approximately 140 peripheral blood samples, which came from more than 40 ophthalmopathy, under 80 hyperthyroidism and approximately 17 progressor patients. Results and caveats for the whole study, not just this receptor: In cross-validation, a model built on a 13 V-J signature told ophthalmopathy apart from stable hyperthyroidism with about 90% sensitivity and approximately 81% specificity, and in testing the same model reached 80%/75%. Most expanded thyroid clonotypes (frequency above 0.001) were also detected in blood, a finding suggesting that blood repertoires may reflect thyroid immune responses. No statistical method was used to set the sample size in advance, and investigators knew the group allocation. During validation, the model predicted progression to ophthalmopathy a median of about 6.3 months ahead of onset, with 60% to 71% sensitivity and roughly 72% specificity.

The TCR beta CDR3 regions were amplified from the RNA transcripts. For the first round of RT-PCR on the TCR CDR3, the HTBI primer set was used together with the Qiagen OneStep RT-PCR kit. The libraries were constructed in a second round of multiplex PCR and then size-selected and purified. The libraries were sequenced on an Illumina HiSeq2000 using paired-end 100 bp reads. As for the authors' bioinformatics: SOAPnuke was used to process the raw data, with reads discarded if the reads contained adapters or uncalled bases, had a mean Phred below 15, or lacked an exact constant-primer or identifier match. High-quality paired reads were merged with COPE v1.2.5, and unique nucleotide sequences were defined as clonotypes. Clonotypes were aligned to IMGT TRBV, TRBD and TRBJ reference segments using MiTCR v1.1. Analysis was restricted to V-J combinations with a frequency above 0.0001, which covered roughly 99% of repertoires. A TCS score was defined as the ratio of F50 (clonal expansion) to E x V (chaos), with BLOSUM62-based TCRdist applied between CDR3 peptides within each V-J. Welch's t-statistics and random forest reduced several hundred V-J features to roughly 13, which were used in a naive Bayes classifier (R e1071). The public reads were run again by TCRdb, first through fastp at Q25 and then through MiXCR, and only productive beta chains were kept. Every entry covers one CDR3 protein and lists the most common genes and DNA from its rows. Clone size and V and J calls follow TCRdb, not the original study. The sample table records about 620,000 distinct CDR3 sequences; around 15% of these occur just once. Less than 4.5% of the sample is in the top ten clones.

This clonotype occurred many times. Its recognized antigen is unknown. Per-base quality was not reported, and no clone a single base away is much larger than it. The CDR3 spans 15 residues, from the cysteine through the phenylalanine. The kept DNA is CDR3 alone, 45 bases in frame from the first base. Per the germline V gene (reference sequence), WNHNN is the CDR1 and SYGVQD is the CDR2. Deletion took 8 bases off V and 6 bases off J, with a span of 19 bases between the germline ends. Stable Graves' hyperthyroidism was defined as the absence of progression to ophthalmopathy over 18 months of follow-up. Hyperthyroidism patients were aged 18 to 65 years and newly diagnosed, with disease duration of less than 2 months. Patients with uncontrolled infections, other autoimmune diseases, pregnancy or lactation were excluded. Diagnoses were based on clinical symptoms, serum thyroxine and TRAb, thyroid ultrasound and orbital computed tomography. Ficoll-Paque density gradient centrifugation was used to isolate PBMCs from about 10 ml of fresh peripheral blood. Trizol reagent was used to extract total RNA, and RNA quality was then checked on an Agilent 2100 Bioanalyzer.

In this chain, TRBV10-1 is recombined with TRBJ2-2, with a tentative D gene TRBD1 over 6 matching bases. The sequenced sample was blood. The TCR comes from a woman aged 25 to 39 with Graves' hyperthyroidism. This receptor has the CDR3 CASQGFTGLPGELFF. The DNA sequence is TGCGCCAGCCAGGGGTTTACGGGGCTACCCGGGGAGCTGTTTTTT.